The clone carrying this T cell receptor beta chain was seen once. This specimen belongs to a study of blood T cell repertoires in COVID-19. Study context: PBMCs, B-cell-depleted T cells, or T cells were the source of the cDNA or gDNA that made up the material.

CDR3 length: 14 residues. The germline V gene has CDR1 SNHLY and CDR2 FYNNEI. Trimming shortened V by 7 bases and J by 0 bases, and 11 bases separated the two germline ends. Study processing details: How many nucleated cells were present was estimated from reference gene primer amplification. This table comes from immunoSEQ multiplex PCR, and its TCRdb copy is limited to in-frame clones, with some not included. The DNA was the basis for D and trimming; V, J and clone size are from that table. The sample lists around 180,000 clones; roughly 86% were seen once. The chain uses TRBV2 and TRBJ2-3; D is possibly TRBD1 (6 bases). Sequences were obtained from peripheral blood. The sequence came from a woman in her twenties or thirties with active or convalescent COVID-19. The CDR3, as DNA: TGTGCCAGCATCTGGGACACTAGCACAGATACGCAGTATTTT. Translated: CASIWDTSTDTQYF. Supplemented by reference TRBV2 and TRBJ2-3, the full variable domain reads EPEVTQTPSHQVTQMGQEVILRCVPISNHLYFYWYRQILGQKVEFLVSFYNNEISEKSEIFDDQFSVERPDGSNFTLKIRSTKLEDSAMYFCASIWDTSTDTQYFGPGTRLTVL.